This T cell receptor (beta chain) was retrieved from a study of shared clonotypes between healthy human individuals. Study details: Donors were a couple of women and three men aged 18 to 49. Findings and limits, study-wide: It was expected that sequencing depth would affect clonotype sharing among donors.

Germline values: CDR1 MRHNA, CDR2 SNTAGT. The CDR3 extends over 15 amino acids. The J segment lost 3 bases and the V segment lost 4 bases, leaving 2 bases of the junction unmatched. About this clone itself: Antigen specificity is unknown.

The protocol was immunoSEQ multiplex PCR, while the TCRdb copy is restricted to in-frame clones and leaves out a portion. The data show about 510,000 clones, 60% to 80% seen once. The V and J genes are TRBV6-4 and TRBJ2-1, with 11 nucleotides matching TRBD2. This TCR derives from a woman between 40 and 55 years old in good health. Some clones in this sample may be carry-over from other donors' samples. Sequences were obtained from PBMCs. The CDR3 region is CASSGGTSGYNEQFF. The CDR3 DNA reads TGTGCCAGCAGTGGCGGGACTAGCGGCTACAATGAGCAGTTCTTC.